This record covers a single T cell receptor (beta chain). The record originates from a study of control samples from healthy donors and cancer patients. TCRdb keeps only in-frame clones here, not all; method: immunoSEQ multiplex PCR. The repertoire holds about 65,000 clones, roughly nine tenths seen once, with 1% to 1.5% in the top ten. CDR3 length: 15 residues. J lost 1 base, V lost 3 bases, and 4 bases had no gene match. CDR1 and CDR2 from the germline V gene are LNHNV and YYDKDF (reference sequence). The rearrangement uses TRBV15 and TRBJ2-3, with 7 bases that match TRBD1. The material sequenced was PBMCs. This receptor was taken from a woman in her forties or fifties with colorectal cancer. CDR3: CATSSRDRGTDTQYF. DNA of the CDR3: TGTGCCACCAGCAGCCGGGACAGAGGCACAGATACGCAGTATTTT.